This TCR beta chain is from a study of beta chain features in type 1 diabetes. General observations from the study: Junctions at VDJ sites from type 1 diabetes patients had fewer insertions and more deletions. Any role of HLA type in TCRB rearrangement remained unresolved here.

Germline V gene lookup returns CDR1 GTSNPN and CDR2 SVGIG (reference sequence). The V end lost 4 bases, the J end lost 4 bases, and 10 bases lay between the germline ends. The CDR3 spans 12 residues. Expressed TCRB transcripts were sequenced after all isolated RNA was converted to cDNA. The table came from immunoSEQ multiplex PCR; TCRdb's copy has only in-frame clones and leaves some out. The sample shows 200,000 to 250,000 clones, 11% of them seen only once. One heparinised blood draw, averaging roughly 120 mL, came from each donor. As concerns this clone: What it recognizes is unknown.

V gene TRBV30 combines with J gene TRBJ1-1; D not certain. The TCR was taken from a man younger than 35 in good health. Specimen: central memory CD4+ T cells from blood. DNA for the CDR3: TGTGCCTGGAATCCGGGGAGCACTGAAGCTTTCTTT. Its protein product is CAWNPGSTEAFF.